Listed below are T cell receptor beta chains from one sample, sequenced in a study of T cell responses to AZD1222 COVID-19 vaccine. Only in-frame clones appear in the TCRdb table, and some are missing; sequencing was by immunoSEQ multiplex PCR. The sample records roughly 80,000 clones, roughly 88% being singletons. The material sequenced was peripheral blood, taken on day 0 of MenACWY control vaccination. The receptors derive from an adult in good health. Each CDR3 is given with its conserved first and last residue. The order of the fields is D gene, clone size, V gene, J gene, CDR3 DNA, CDR3 protein. A D gene is named only where the DNA matches it firmly. Size is omitted from some rows. Given values are once, few, many or a class for expanded clones.

-	-	TRBV6-4	TRBJ2-1	TGTGCCAGCAGTTCCTATACAGAGCAGTTCTTC	CASSSYTEQFF
-	-	TRBV28	TRBJ1-2	TGTGCCAGCAGTTTCCAAGGTAGCTACACCTTC	CASSFQGSYTF
-	-	TRBV7-3	TRBJ2-1	TGTGCCAGCAGCTTAGATCCGGGTTCCTACAATGAGCAGTTCTTC	CASSLDPGSYNEQFF
-	-	TRBV7-3	TRBJ2-1	TGTGCCAGCAGCCAGTCTAGCGACCGCTCCTACAATGAGCAGTTCTTC	CASSQSSDRSYNEQFF
-	few	TRBV6-1	TRBJ1-3	TGTGCCAGCAGTGAAGTTTTGTTTGGGGGAAACACCATATATTTT	CASSEVLFGGNTIYF
-	-	TRBV7-6	TRBJ1-4	TGTGCCAGCAACATTGACGAAAAACTGTTTTTT	CASNIDEKLFF
-	-	TRBV9	TRBJ2-5	TGTGCCAGCAGCGAGTGGGACTCCGTAAGCGGGACCCAGTACTTC	CASSEWDSVSGTQYF
-	-	TRBV27	TRBJ2-7	TGTGCCAGCGGGGCTGGGAGCTCCTACGAGCAGTACTTC	CASGAGSSYEQYF
-	-	TRBV4-3	TRBJ2-1	TGCGCCAGCAGCCAATCGACAGACTCCTACAATGAGCAGTTCTTC	CASSQSTDSYNEQFF
-	-	TRBV30	TRBJ1-1	TGTGCCTGGAAAGGGGGTCGGGGTAGTGGTACTGAAGCTTTCTTT	CAWKGGRGSGTEAFF
-	-	TRBV6-6	TRBJ1-3	TGTGCCAGCAGTTTCCCCCAAGGTGGAAACACCATATATTTT	CASSFPQGGNTIYF
-	-	TRBV5-6	TRBJ1-3	TGTGCCAGCAGCTACGGGGGGCGTGCAGGAAACACCATATATTTT	CASSYGGRAGNTIYF
-	-	TRBV15	TRBJ2-1	TGTGCCACCAGCAGAGTAGGGGTGGGGAACAATGAGCAGTTCTTC	CATSRVGVGNNEQFF
-	-	TRBV3-1/TRBV3-2	TRBJ1-3	TGTGCCAGCAGCCTTCGGACAGCTCGCTCTGGAAACACCATATATTTT	CASSLRTARSGNTIYF
-	-	TRBV27	TRBJ2-3	TGTGCCAGCAGTTTATTCGGTGCGGCGCAAGTAGATACGCAGTATTTT	CASSLFGAAQVDTQYF
-	-	TRBV2	TRBJ1-4	TGTGCCATCCCTACTTCGGACAGACTTGAAAAACTGTTTTTT	CAIPTSDRLEKLFF
-	-	TRBV3-1/TRBV3-2	TRBJ2-3	TGTGCCAGCAGCCAAGGGACTCCCCCGCTCACAGATACGCAGTATTTT	CASSQGTPPLTDTQYF
-	-	TRBV7-8	TRBJ1-1	TGTGCCAGCAGCTCCTTCTTCGTTCAGGAAAACACTGAAGCTTTCTTT	CASSSFFVQENTEAFF
TRBD2	-	TRBV18	TRBJ2-1	TGTGCCAGCTCACCACAGGTCGTAGGGACTAGCGGGAGGGTTGGCAATGAGCAGTTCTTC	CASSPQVVGTSGRVGNEQFF
TRBD2	-	TRBV4-3	TRBJ2-1	TGCGCCAGCAGCCAGACTAGCGGGGTCAACAATGAGCAGTTCTTC	CASSQTSGVNNEQFF
-	-	TRBV28	TRBJ2-6	TGTGCCAGCAGTGAAGAGGACAGCTCTGGGGCCAACGTCCTGACTTTC	CASSEEDSSGANVLTF
TRBD2	-	TRBV4-3	TRBJ2-7	TGCGCCAGCAGCCAAGCCGCTGGCCTAGCGGTAACGTCCTACGAGCAGTACTTC	CASSQAAGLAVTSYEQYF
-	once	TRBV12-3/TRBV12-4	TRBJ2-1	TGTGCCAGCAGCGCCACAATCGATGAGCAGTTCTTC	CASSATIDEQFF
-	once	TRBV7-2	TRBJ2-3	TGTGCCAGCAGCTTAACTTCGGGGGGCGCGGGAGATACGCAGTATTTT	CASSLTSGGAGDTQYF
-	-	TRBV27	TRBJ2-1	TGTGCCAGCAGTTTATCGATCTCCTACAATGAGCAGTTCTTC	CASSLSISYNEQFF
-	-	TRBV28	TRBJ1-1	TGTGCCAGCAGTTTATCAGTCCTCACTGAAGCTTTCTTT	CASSLSVLTEAFF
-	-	TRBV5-4	TRBJ2-1	TGTGCCAGCAGCCCACCGGGTGAGGGGATTAATGAGCAGTTCTTC	CASSPPGEGINEQFF
-	-	TRBV7-2	TRBJ2-3	TGTGCCAGCAGCTTAGAGGCTAGCAGCGGGTCAGATACGCAGTATTTT	CASSLEASSGSDTQYF
TRBD1	-	TRBV29-1	TRBJ2-7	TGCAGCGTTGCAGTGACAGGGTCCTACGAGCAGTACTTC	CSVAVTGSYEQYF
-	-	TRBV28	TRBJ1-2	TGTGCCAGCAGTCCCCCCGGGATCCAAGGTTCTGGCTACACCTTC	CASSPPGIQGSGYTF
-	-	TRBV19	TRBJ2-5	TGTGCCAGTAGTTCGGCCGCTTCCTATAGTGAGACCCAGTACTTC	CASSSAASYSETQYF
-	-	TRBV5-1	TRBJ1-1	TGCGCCAGCTTCCGGGACGGCAACACTGAAGCTTTCTTT	CASFRDGNTEAFF
-	-	TRBV2	TRBJ1-2	TGTGCCAGCGGAGGGGACCGCCGGGGCTACACCTTC	CASGGDRRGYTF
TRBD2	-	TRBV3-1/TRBV3-2	TRBJ2-3	TGTGCCACACGACTAGCGGGAGAGGCAGATACGCAGTATTTT	CATRLAGEADTQYF
-	-	TRBV9	TRBJ1-6	TGTGCCAGCAGCGTAGAAGGGTTCGGATCACCCCTCCACTTT	CASSVEGFGSPLHF